Sequencing of this TCR beta chain was carried out in a study of tumor-infiltrating lymphocytes in primary liver carcinoma. Germline V gene lookup returns CDR1 SQVTM and CDR2 ANQGSEA. The CDR3 is made up of 15 amino acids. Study-wide findings and caveats: Researchers report that only about 7-24% of top clones turned up in all five tumor regions.

Starting material of 400 to 600 ng total RNA yielded TCR beta cDNA via a constant-region primer. Amplification in three nested multiplex PCR rounds with slightly modified ARM-PCR gave rise to TCR beta libraries. For around 9 cycles apiece, the opening two PCR rounds ran with TRBV1-TRBV30 forward primers and a C-beta reverse primer. TCRdb called the multiplex PCR reads again in MiXCR, with one record for every CDR3 protein. In the table there are fewer than 250,000 distinct CDR3 sequences, 70% to 90% of which are singletons. The study co-extracted DNA and RNA from around 20-30 mg of unsorted bulk tissue. Patients had primary liver carcinoma treated by surgical resection. The count of this clonotype is one. The antigen is not known. One end of the junction varies from germline; a read error may be responsible.

The chain uses TRBV29-1 and TRBJ2-3; tentatively, D is TRBD1 (5 bases). The clonotype was recovered from a man in his forties or fifties with primary liver carcinoma and hepatitis B virus infection. Sequences were obtained from tumor tissue from primary liver carcinoma. The CDR3 loop is CSVEGRACITYTQYF. In DNA, the CDR3 is TGCAGCGTTGAGGGCAGGGCCTGCATCACATATACGCAGTATTTT.